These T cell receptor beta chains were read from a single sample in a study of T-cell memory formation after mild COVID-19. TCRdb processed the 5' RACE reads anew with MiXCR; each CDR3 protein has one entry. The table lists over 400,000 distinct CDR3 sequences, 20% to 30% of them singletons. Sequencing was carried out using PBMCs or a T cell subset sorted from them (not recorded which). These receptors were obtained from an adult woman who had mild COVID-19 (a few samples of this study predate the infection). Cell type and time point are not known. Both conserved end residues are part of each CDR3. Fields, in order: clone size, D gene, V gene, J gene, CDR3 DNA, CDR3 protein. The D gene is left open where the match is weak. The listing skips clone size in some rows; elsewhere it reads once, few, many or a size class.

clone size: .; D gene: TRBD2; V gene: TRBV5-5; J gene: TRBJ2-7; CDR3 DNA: TGTGCCAGCAGCTTTGGTGGCGGGAGCCCGTACGAGCAGTACTTC; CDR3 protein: CASSFGGGSPYEQYF
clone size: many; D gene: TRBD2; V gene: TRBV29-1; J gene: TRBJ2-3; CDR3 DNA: TGCAGTGTACGGCGGGGGGGCACAGATACGCAGTATTTT; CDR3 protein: CSVRRGGTDTQYF
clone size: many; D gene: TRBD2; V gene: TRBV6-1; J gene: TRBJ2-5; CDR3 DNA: TGTGCCAGCAGTACATCCTCTAGGACTAGCGGGAGGCAGACCCAGTACTTC; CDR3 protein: CASSTSSRTSGRQTQYF
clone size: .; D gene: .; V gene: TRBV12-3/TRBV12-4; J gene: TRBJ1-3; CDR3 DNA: TGTGCCAGCAGGCCCGAACAGGGATCAGGAAACACCATATATTTT; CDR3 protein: CASRPEQGSGNTIYF
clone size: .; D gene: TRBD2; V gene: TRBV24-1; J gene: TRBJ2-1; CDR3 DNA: TGTGCCACCAGTGACGGCTGGACTAGCGGGAACAATGAGCAGTTCTTC; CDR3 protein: CATSDGWTSGNNEQFF
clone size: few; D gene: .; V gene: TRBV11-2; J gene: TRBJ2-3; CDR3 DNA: TGTGCCAGCAGTCCCGGGACTCTAACCGGCACAGATACGCAGTATTTT; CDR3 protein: CASSPGTLTGTDTQYF
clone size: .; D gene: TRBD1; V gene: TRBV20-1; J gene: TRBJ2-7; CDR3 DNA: TGCAGTGCAGAGGACAGGGGAAGGGGATACGAGCAGTACTTC; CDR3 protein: CSAEDRGRGYEQYF
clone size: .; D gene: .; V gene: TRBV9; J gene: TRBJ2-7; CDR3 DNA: TGTGCCAGCAGCGTAGGTCCGGAGCTCAACTACGAGCAGTACTTC; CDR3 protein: CASSVGPELNYEQYF
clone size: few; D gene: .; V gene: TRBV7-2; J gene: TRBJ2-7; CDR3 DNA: TGTGCCAGCAGATCAACCCGGTCGGGGACTCCCACAACGCACGAGCAGTACTTC; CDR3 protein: CASRSTRSGTPTTHEQYF
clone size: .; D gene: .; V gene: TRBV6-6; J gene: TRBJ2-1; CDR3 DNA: TGTGCCAGCAGTTATAGACAGGCCGGCTATAATGAGCAGTTCTTC; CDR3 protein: CASSYRQAGYNEQFF
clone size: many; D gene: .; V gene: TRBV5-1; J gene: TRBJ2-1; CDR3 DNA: TGCGCCAGCAGCTTGGCCGGGGGTGTCAATGAGCAGTTCTTC; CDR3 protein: CASSLAGGVNEQFF
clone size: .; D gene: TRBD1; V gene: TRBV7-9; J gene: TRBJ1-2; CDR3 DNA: TGTGCCAGCAGCTTAAGACAGGGGTCTGGCTACACCTTC; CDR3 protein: CASSLRQGSGYTF
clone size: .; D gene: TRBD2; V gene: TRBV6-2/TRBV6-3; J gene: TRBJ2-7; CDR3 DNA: TGTGCCAGCAGGGCTAGCGGGAGGAGGTCCTACGAGCAGTACTTC; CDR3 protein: CASRASGRRSYEQYF
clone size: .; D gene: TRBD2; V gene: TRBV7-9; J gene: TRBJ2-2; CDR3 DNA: TGTGCCAGCAGCTTAGCGAGCGGGGCGAACACCGGGGAGCTGTTTTTT; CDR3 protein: CASSLASGANTGELFF
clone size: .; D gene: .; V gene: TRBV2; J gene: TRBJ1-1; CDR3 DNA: TGTGCCAGCAGACTAGTGTACACTGAAGCTTTCTTT; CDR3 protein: CASRLVYTEAFF
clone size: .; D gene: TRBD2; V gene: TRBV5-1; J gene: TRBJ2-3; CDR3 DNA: TGCGCCAGCAGCGTGACTAGCGGGGGGGTTACAGATACGCAGTATTTT; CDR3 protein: CASSVTSGGVTDTQYF
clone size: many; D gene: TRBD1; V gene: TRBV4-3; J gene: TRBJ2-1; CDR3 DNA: TGCGCCAGCAGCCAAGGGACAGGGGGCTACAATGAGCAGTTCTTC; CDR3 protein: CASSQGTGGYNEQFF
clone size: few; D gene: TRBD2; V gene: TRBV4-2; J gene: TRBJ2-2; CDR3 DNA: TGTGCCAGCAGCCCTCGACTAGCAGTGGCCGGGGAGCTGTTTTTT; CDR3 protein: CASSPRLAVAGELFF
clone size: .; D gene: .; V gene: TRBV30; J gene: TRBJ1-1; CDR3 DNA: TGTGCCTGGAGTGTAGGAGTGGGCAGACTGAACACTGAAGCTTTCTTT; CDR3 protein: CAWSVGVGRLNTEAFF
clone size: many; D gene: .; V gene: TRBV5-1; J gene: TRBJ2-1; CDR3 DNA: TGCGCCAGCAGCTTGCAAAGCGTCGGACTGGATGAGCAGTTCTTC; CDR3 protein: CASSLQSVGLDEQFF
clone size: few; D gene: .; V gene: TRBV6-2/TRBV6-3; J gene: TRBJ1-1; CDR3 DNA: TGTGCCAGCAGTTACGCCAGCAAAACAGGGATTGGGGGCGGCACTGAAGCTTTCTTT; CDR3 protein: CASSYASKTGIGGGTEAFF
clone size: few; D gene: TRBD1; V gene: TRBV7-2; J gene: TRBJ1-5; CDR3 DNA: TGTGCCAGCAGCTTAGTTGGACAGGGACAGCCCCAGCATTTT; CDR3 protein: CASSLVGQGQPQHF
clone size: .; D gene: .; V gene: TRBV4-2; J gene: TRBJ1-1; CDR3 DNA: TGTGCCAGCAGCCAAGGAGGGGATTCAGGCACTGAAGCTTTCTTT; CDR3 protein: CASSQGGDSGTEAFF
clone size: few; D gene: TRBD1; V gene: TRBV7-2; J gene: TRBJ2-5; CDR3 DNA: TGTGCCAGCAGCGCCCGGACAGGGGGCGCGCAGACCCAGTACTTC; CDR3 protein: CASSARTGGAQTQYF
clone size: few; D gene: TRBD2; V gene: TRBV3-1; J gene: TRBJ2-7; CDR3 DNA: TGTGCCAGCAGAGCGGGAGTGGTTGACGAGCAGTACTTC; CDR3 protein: CASRAGVVDEQYF
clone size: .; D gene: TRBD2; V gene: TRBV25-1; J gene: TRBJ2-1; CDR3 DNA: TGTGCCAGCAGTGGGCCACTGCCCAGCGGGAGCCACAATGAGCAGTTCTTC; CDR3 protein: CASSGPLPSGSHNEQFF
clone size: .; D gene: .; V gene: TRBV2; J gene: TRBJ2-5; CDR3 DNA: TGTGCCAGCAGTGAAGGACATCAAGAGACCCAGTACTTC; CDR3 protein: CASSEGHQETQYF
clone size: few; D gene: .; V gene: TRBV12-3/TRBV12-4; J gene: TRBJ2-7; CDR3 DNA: TGTGCCAGCAGTTTAAGCCGCGAGCAGTACTTC; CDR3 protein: CASSLSREQYF
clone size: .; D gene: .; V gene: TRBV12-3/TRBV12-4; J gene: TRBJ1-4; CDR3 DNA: TGTGCCAGCAGTGGCCCCGGGACGTCCGACCTTGCAACTAATGAAAAACTGTTTTTT; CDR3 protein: CASSGPGTSDLATNEKLFF
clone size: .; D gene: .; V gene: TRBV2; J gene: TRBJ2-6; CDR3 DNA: TGTGCCAGCAACCCTCTCTCTGGGGCCAACGTCCTGACTTTC; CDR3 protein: CASNPLSGANVLTF
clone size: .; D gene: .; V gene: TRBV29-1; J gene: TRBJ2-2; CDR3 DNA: TGCAGCGTTGACAAGAAAAACACCGGGGAGCTGTTTTTT; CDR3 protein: CSVDKKNTGELFF
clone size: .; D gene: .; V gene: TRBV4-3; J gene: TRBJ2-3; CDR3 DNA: TGCGCCAGCAGCCAGACGGTTCGTGGCGGAGGGGATACGCAGTATTTT; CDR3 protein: CASSQTVRGGGDTQYF
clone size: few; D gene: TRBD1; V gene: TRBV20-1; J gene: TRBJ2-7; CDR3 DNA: TGCAGTGCTCACCCTTACCGGGACAGCTACGAGCAGTACTTC; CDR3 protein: CSAHPYRDSYEQYF
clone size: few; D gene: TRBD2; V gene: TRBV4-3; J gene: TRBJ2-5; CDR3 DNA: TGCGCCAGCAGCCAAGATGTACTAGCGGGAGTTAAAGGCGGGGAGACCCAGTACTTC; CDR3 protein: CASSQDVLAGVKGGETQYF
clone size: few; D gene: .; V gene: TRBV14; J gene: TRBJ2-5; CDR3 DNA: TGTGCCAGCAGCCGATGGGGGACCCAGTACTTC; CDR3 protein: CASSRWGTQYF
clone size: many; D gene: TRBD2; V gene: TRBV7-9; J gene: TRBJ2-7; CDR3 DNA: TGTGCCAGCAGCTTAGCTAGCGGGGGACTGTACGAGCAGTACTTC; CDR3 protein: CASSLASGGLYEQYF
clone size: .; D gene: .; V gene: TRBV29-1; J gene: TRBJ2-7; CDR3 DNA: TGCAGCGCCACTTGGGCTTTCACCTACGAGCAGTACTTC; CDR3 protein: CSATWAFTYEQYF
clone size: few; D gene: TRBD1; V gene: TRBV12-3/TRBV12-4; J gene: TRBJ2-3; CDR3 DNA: TGTGCCAGCAGCTCAACAGGGGCCCTTGGCACAGATACGCAGTATTTT; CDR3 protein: CASSSTGALGTDTQYF
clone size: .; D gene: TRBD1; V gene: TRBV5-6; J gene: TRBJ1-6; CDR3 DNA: TGTGCCAGCAGTTATGAGCGGACAGGGGGTCGTAATTCACCCCTCCACTTT; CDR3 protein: CASSYERTGGRNSPLHF
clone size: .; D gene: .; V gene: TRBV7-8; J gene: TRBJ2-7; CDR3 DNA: TGTGCCAGCAGCTTCTACGGACAGCTATACGAGCAGTACTTC; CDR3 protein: CASSFYGQLYEQYF
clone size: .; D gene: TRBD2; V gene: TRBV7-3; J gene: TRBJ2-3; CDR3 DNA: TGTGCCAGCAGCTTAACGACGGCGACTAGCGGAGAACGGGATACGCAGTATTTT; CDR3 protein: CASSLTTATSGERDTQYF
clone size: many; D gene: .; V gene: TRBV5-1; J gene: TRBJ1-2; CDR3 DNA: TGCGCCAGCAGCTCCGAGAACAGTCCCTACACCTTC; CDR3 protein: CASSSENSPYTF
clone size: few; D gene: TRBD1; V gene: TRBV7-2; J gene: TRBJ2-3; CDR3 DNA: TGTGCCAGCAGCCGACAGGGCTTGAGGACAGATACGCAGTATTTT; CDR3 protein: CASSRQGLRTDTQYF
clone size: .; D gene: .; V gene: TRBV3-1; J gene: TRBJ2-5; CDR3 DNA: TGTGCCAGCAGTCCCCCTAAGGGTTTACAGTACTTC; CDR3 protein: CASSPPKGLQYF
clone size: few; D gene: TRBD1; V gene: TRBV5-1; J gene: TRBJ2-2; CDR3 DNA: TGCGCCAGCAGTTCGGGACAGGGGGCCGGGGAGCTGTTTTTT; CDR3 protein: CASSSGQGAGELFF
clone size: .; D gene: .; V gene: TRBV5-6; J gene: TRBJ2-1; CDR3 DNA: TGTGCCAGCAGCTCCAAGGGCGGTGAGCAGTTCTTC; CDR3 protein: CASSSKGGEQFF
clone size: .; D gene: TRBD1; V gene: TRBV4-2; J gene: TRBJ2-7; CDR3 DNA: TGTGCCAGCAGCCAGTCCGGGACAGGGAAAAAACAGTACTTC; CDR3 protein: CASSQSGTGKKQYF
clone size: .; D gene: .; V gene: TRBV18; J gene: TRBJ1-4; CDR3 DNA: TGTGCCAGCTCACCGTGGACGGCAACTAATGAAAAACTGTTTTTT; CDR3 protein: CASSPWTATNEKLFF
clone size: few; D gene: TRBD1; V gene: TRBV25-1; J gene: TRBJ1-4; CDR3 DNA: TGTGCCAGCAGTGAATGGACAGGGGGGCGGAAACTGTTTTTT; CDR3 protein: CASSEWTGGRKLFF
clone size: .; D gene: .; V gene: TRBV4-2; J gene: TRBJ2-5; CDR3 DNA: TGTGCCAGCAGCCAAGAAGGGCAGGGGGAGACCCAGTACTTC; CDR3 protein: CASSQEGQGETQYF